The rows below give T cell receptor beta chains drawn from one sample of a study of response to subunit inactivated influenza vaccine. A single record per CDR3 protein comes from TCRdb applying MiXCR to the RT-PCR reads. Seen here are 490,000 or so distinct CDR3 sequences, about 7.6% observed once, and the top ten hold 13%. The sequenced sample was PBMCs from blood, obtained around 25 months after vaccination. These receptors were obtained from a man between 50 and 69 years old who received an inactivated influenza vaccine. The CDR3 runs from the conserved cysteine through the conserved F or W. The D gene is left open where the match is weak. Size tells how often a clone was seen (once, few, many) or the class of an expanded clone, and some rows leave it out.

V,length,D,J,size,DNA,CDR3
TRBV20-1,13,.,TRBJ1-1,.,TGCAGTGCTACCGGGAACCCGAACACTGAAGCTTTCTTT,CSATGNPNTEAFF
TRBV5-1,17,TRBD2,TRBJ2-7,few,TGCGCCAGCAGCTTGGGGACTAGCGGGGGTCGAGCCTACGAGCAGTACTTC,CASSLGTSGGRAYEQYF
TRBV24-1,13,TRBD2,TRBJ2-1,few,TGTGCCACCCGGGGGGAGGTGGGCAATGAGCAGTTCTTC,CATRGEVGNEQFF
TRBV2,15,TRBD1,TRBJ1-5,.,TGTGCCAGCAGTGGACAGGGGGCGAGCAATCAGCCCCAGCATTTT,CASSGQGASNQPQHF
TRBV5-1,15,TRBD2,TRBJ2-1,few,TGCGCCAGCAGCTTGAGTCTAGCGGGAGCCGGTGAGCAGTTCTTC,CASSLSLAGAGEQFF
TRBV7-9,13,.,TRBJ2-7,.,TGTGCCAGCAGCTTATCGGAGGTCTACGAGCAGTACTTC,CASSLSEVYEQYF
TRBV20-1,14,.,TRBJ2-5,.,TGCAGTGCTAGAGTTATGGGGTACCAAGAGACCCAGTACTTC,CSARVMGYQETQYF
TRBV7-8,13,.,TRBJ2-5,.,TGTGCCAGCAGCTCCGACTTCCAAGAGACCCAGTACTTC,CASSSDFQETQYF
TRBV5-1,15,TRBD1,TRBJ2-3,.,TGCGCCAGCAGCTCGGGACAGGTAAACGCAGATACGCAGTATTTT,CASSSGQVNADTQYF
TRBV6-1,15,.,TRBJ2-2,few,TGTGCCAGCAGTGAGGGGGGCAGGAACACCGGGGAGCTGTTTTTT,CASSEGGRNTGELFF
TRBV2,14,.,TRBJ2-7,.,TGTGCCAGCAGTCAATCGAGGGGAGGGGGCGAGCAGTACTTC,CASSQSRGGGEQYF
TRBV3-1,20,.,TRBJ2-4,few,TGTGCCAGCAGCCAAGAACGGGTCAGGCTAACGAGGGAGGCCAAAAACATTCAGTACTTC,CASSQERVRLTREAKNIQYF
TRBV20-1,16,.,TRBJ1-6,.,TGCAGTGCTAGACACCCCGGACTCCTCGCCGATTCACCCCTCCACTTT,CSARHPGLLADSPLHF
TRBV10-3,16,TRBD2,TRBJ2-1,few,TGTGCCACAGGGACTAGCGGGGGGGACAGAGGAAATGAGCAGTTCTTC,CATGTSGGDRGNEQFF
TRBV6-2/TRBV6-3,14,TRBD1,TRBJ2-1,many,TGTGCCAGCAGGTCAGGGGGCTCCTACAATGAGCAGTTCTTC,CASRSGGSYNEQFF
TRBV20-1,17,TRBD1,TRBJ1-5,many,TGCAGTGCTCCCGAAAAAGATCAGGGGGTTTGGGATCAGCCCCAGCATTTT,CSAPEKDQGVWDQPQHF
TRBV4-2,13,.,TRBJ2-5,.,TGTGCCAGCAGCGGGGTAGCCCAAGAGACCCAGTACTTC,CASSGVAQETQYF
TRBV6-5,16,.,TRBJ1-4,.,TGTGCCAGCAGTTCCCCCGCCGGGGTCACAACGGAAAAACTGTTTTTT,CASSSPAGVTTEKLFF
TRBV7-2,14,.,TRBJ2-1,few,TGTGCCAGCAGCTTATCACTGGGACTGGGTGAGCAGTTCTTC,CASSLSLGLGEQFF
TRBV20-1,13,.,TRBJ1-1,many,TGCAGTGCTAGTTCGGCAGGGAGCACTGAAGCTTTCTTT,CSASSAGSTEAFF
TRBV10-3,15,TRBD1,TRBJ1-5,many,TGTGCCATCAGTGAGTCGACAGGGGAGGTTCAGCCCCAGCATTTT,CAISESTGEVQPQHF
TRBV7-6,15,.,TRBJ1-6,.,TGTGCCAGCAGCTTACAGGGAGATAATAATTCACCCCTCCACTTT,CASSLQGDNNSPLHF
TRBV9,15,.,TRBJ1-4,few,TGTGCCAGCAGCGTAGGATCAAGACCCAATGAAAAACTGTTTTTT,CASSVGSRPNEKLFF
TRBV18,15,.,TRBJ2-2,few,TGTGCCAGCTCACAGCGAAGTCCGAACACCGGGGAGCTGTTTTTT,CASSQRSPNTGELFF
TRBV20-1,15,.,TRBJ2-7,.,TGCAGTGCTAGAGAAGCGGGGACAGCATACTACGAGCAGTACTTC,CSAREAGTAYYEQYF
TRBV5-1,14,.,TRBJ2-1,.,TGCGCCAGCAGCTTGGAGTCAGGGGCCAATGAGCAGTTCTTC,CASSLESGANEQFF
TRBV20-1,15,TRBD1,TRBJ1-5,.,TGCAGTGCTGTGACAGGGGGAAATAGCAATCAGCCCCAGCATTTT,CSAVTGGNSNQPQHF
TRBV5-1,14,.,TRBJ2-3,.,TGCGCCAGCAGTCAGTTAGTACAGACAGATACGCAGTATTTT,CASSQLVQTDTQYF
TRBV4-1,18,.,TRBJ2-3,many,TGCGCCAGCAGCCGGCCATGGATATTGGAGGGTAGCACAGATACGCAGTATTTT,CASSRPWILEGSTDTQYF
TRBV20-1,13,.,TRBJ2-7,few,TGCAGTGCTAGGAAGGGGTTTTCCTACGAGCAGTACTTC,CSARKGFSYEQYF
TRBV12-3/TRBV12-4,14,.,TRBJ2-7,few,TGTGCCAGCAGTTTATCAACGGCAACCTACGAGCAGTACTTC,CASSLSTATYEQYF
TRBV5-8,17,.,TRBJ2-1,few,TGTGCCAGCAGCGGGGGGACTTTATGCCGTGGGGACAATGAGCAGTTCTTC,CASSGGTLCRGDNEQFF
TRBV4-3,16,TRBD2,TRBJ2-2,few,TGCGCCAGCAGCCGAAGGACTAGCGGGAACACCGGGGAGCTGTTTTTT,CASSRRTSGNTGELFF
TRBV19,14,TRBD2,TRBJ2-3,.,TGTGCCAGTAGTATCAAGCGGGGAGAAGATACGCAGTATTTT,CASSIKRGEDTQYF
TRBV20-1,14,TRBD1,TRBJ1-5,few,TGCAGTGCTAGAGATAGCACAGGGGTTCAGCCCCAGCATTTT,CSARDSTGVQPQHF
TRBV5-1,15,.,TRBJ2-3,.,TGCGCCAGCAGCTTGTCAGTCTCGGACACAGATACGCAGTATTTT,CASSLSVSDTDTQYF
TRBV5-1,15,.,TRBJ2-7,.,TGCGCCAGCAGCGGTGGAATCTCGGGCACGGACGAGCAGTACTTC,CASSGGISGTDEQYF
TRBV12-3/TRBV12-4,14,.,TRBJ1-6,.,TGTGCCAGCAGCTTATTGGCCTATAATTCACCCCTCCACTTT,CASSLLAYNSPLHF
TRBV15,16,.,TRBJ1-3,.,TGTGCCACCAGCAGAGGTGGAGGGAGCTCTGGAAACACCATATATTTT,CATSRGGGSSGNTIYF
TRBV7-9,15,.,TRBJ1-2,.,TGTGCCAGCAGCTTAGCTGGCAGAGCTAACTATGGCTACACCTTC,CASSLAGRANYGYTF
TRBV5-6,16,TRBD1,TRBJ1-5,many,TGTGCCAGCAGCCTATTGGGACAGGGAGACAATCAGCCCCAGCATTTT,CASSLLGQGDNQPQHF
TRBV12-3/TRBV12-4,14,.,TRBJ1-2,many,TGTGCCAGCAGTCCGCCGGGAGGGCCGTTCGGCTACACCTTC,CASSPPGGPFGYTF
TRBV28,16,.,TRBJ2-3,.,TGTACCAGCAGTCAACTTTTGGGGGCGGGAGCCGATACGCAGTATTTT,CTSSQLLGAGADTQYF
TRBV5-1,15,.,TRBJ1-1,few,TGCGCCAGCAGCGCGGCCGGGAAAAGGGCCACTGAAGCTTTCTTT,CASSAAGKRATEAFF
TRBV14,16,.,TRBJ2-2,many,TGTGCCAGCAGCCAAGGTGCGACGCGCGCATACGGGGAGCTGTTTTTT,CASSQGATRAYGELFF
TRBV20-1,14,TRBD2,TRBJ2-1,.,TGCAGTGCTAGAGTTAGCGGGAGGAATTATGAGCAGTTCTTC,CSARVSGRNYEQFF
TRBV7-2,15,.,TRBJ1-5,many,TGTGCCAGCAGCTCCGGGTCCCCAGTTGGAGGGTCCCAGCATTTT,CASSSGSPVGGSQHF
TRBV14,15,.,TRBJ1-1,few,TGTGCCAGCAGCCCACGGGAGGGAGTGGCAAGAGAAGCTTTCTTT,CASSPREGVAREAFF
TRBV6-1,14,.,TRBJ2-2,few,TGTGCCAGCACTGCCACCCTATTCACCGGGGAGCTGTTTTTT,CASTATLFTGELFF
TRBV6-1,14,.,TRBJ1-4,many,TGTGCCAGCAGTGACCACCTGACACTTGAAAAACTGTTTTTT,CASSDHLTLEKLFF
TRBV12-3/TRBV12-4,15,TRBD1,TRBJ1-1,few,TGTGCCAGCAGTTCTAGGACAGGAAGGAACACTGAAGCTTTCTTT,CASSSRTGRNTEAFF
TRBV25-1,14,.,TRBJ1-5,.,TGTGCCAGCAGTGAACAGGGCGCCGTGCAGCCCCAGCATTTT,CASSEQGAVQPQHF